The 6 T cell receptor beta chains presented below share a single source sample, sequenced in a study of Ad26.COV2.S vaccination and SARS-CoV-2 variants. Treatment specified: around 19 received Ad26.COV2.S at low or high dose, single or two shots; about 5 received placebo; per-sample allocation not given. On day 63 after the first injection, vaccine and placebo recipients gave samples. Sequencing used immunoSEQ multiplex PCR; TCRdb keeps in-frame clones, though not all of them. The table lists approximately 300,000 clones, 86% of them singletons. The source was peripheral blood, collected in a trial of Ad26.COV2.S vaccine versus placebo. Receptor source: a person aged 18-65 years who received the Ad26.COV2.S COVID-19 vaccine or a placebo.

V gene TRBV19 combines with J gene TRBJ2-1, with 7 bases identical to TRBD2. CDR3 length: 16 residues. Germline lookup yields CDR1 LNHDA and CDR2 SQIVND (reference sequence). The junction had 12 bases not matched to a gene; V was cut back by 7 bases and J by 3 bases. CDR3 DNA sequence: TGTGCCAGTACCGACGGGGGACTACATAGCTACAATGAGCAGTTCTTC. It specifies CASTDGGLHSYNEQFF.

The chain links TRBV19 to TRBJ1-2; perhaps TRBD1 as D (5 bases). The CDR3 consists of 14 residues. CDR1 is LNHDA, CDR2 SQIVND, per germline (reference sequence). Deletions cut 6 bases from V and 4 bases from J, with 15 bases between. CDR3 region: CASRKPGLSYGYTF. The CDR3 DNA sequence: TGTGCCAGTAGAAAACCGGGACTGAGCTATGGCTACACCTTC.

The V gene is TRBV6-2 or TRBV6-3, the J gene TRBJ1-5; D unclear. Trimming stripped 7 bases from V and 1 base from J, with 11 bases between. The germline CDR1 and CDR2 sequences are MNHEY and SVGEGT. There are 14 residues in the CDR3. CDR3 sequence reads: CASNPSGSNQPQHF. The CDR3 nucleotides read TGTGCCAGCAACCCCAGTGGCAGCAATCAGCCCCAGCATTTT.

This chain links TRBV5-1 with TRBJ1-6; tentative D call: TRBD1 (6 bases). The V and J ends lost 0 bases and 8 bases respectively, with 12 bases between them. The CDR3 is 15 amino acids. From germline, CDR1 is SGHRS and CDR2 YFSETQ. The DNA for the CDR3 is TGCGCCAGCAGCTTGGTGACAGGCGTTGATTCACCCCTCCACTTT. Translation: CASSLVTGVDSPLHF.

This chain uses TRBV7-2 with TRBJ1-2; maybe TRBD1 (6 bases). Trimming left V 1 base short and J 4 bases short, with 16 bases between. The CDR3 has 16 amino acids. Germline V CDR1 and CDR2: SGHTA, FQGNSA. The CDR3 coding sequence is TGTGCCAGCAGCTTAGGAGACCCCAGGGGTGGCTATGGCTACACCTTC. Its protein product is CASSLGDPRGGYGYTF.

In its sample, this clone was seen once. V usage is TRBV11-2 and J usage is TRBJ1-4; D not certain. V was shortened by 4 bases and J by 4 bases, with 13 bases between the two germline ends. Germline CDR1 is SGHAT and CDR2 is FQNNGV. The CDR3 sequence is 15 residues long. In DNA, the CDR3 is TGTGCCAGCAGCTCCCCACAAGGGTATAATGAAAAACTGTTTTTT. Its translation is CASSSPQGYNEKLFF.